The entry below gives a single TCR beta chain sequence along with its context. The sample belongs to a study of blood T cell repertoires in COVID-19. The wider study: Donors in the United States, Italy and Spain gave samples during acute or convalescent COVID-19. In each case, the material was cDNA or gDNA derived from T cells, B-cell-depleted T cells, or PBMCs.

V was pared by 4 bases and J by 3 bases, with 18 bases between. The CDR3 covers 16 residues. Germline V gene sequence: CDR1 SGHRS, CDR2 YFSETQ. In the study's own analysis: Amplifying reference gene primers gave estimates of nucleated cell counts. Sequencing was performed with immunoSEQ multiplex PCR; in TCRdb, only in-frame clones are kept and a portion is missing. V, J and clone size are those of that table, while D and trimming were read from the DNA. Of roughly 250,000 clones in the sample, around 88% were seen once. The material sequenced was peripheral blood. The J gene is TRBJ2-3, the V gene TRBV5-1; tentative D call: TRBD2 (6 bases). This TCR was recovered from a man younger than 45 with acute or convalescent COVID-19. In DNA, the CDR3 is TGCGCCAGCAGCACGGACTATCCTTCTCGGACAGATACGCAGTATTTT. It encodes CASSTDYPSRTDTQYF.